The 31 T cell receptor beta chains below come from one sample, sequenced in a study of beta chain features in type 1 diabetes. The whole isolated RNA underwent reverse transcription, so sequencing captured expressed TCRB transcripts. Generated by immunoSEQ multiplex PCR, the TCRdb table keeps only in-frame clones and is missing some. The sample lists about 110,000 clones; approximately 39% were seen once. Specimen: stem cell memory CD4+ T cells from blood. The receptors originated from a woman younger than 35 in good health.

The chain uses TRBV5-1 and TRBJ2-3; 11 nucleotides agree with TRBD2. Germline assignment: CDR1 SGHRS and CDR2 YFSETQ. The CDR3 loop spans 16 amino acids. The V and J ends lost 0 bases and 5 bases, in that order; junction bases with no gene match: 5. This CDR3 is CASSLGLAGLGDTQYF. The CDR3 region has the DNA TGCGCCAGCAGCTTGGGACTAGCGGGATTGGGAGATACGCAGTATTTT. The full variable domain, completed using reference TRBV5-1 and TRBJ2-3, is KAGVTQTPRYLIKTRGQQVTLSCSPISGHRSVSWYQQTPGQGLQFLFEYFSETQRNKGNFPGRFSGRQFSNSRSEMNVSTLELGDSALYLCASSLGLAGLGDTQYFGPGTRLTVL.

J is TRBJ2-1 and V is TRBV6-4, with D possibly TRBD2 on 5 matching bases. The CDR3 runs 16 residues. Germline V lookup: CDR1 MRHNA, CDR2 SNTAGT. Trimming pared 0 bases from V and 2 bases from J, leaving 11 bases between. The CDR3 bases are TGTGCCAGCAGTGACTCGGCTAGCCCAACCTACAATGAGCAGTTCTTC. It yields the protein CASSDSASPTYNEQFF.

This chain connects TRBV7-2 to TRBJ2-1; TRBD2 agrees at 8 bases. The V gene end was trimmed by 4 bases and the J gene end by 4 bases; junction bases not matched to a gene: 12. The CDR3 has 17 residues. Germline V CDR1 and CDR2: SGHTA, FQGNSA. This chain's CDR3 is CASSSPGGSGVYNEQFF. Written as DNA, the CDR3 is TGTGCCAGCAGCTCCCCCGGGGGTAGCGGGGTATACAATGAGCAGTTCTTC.

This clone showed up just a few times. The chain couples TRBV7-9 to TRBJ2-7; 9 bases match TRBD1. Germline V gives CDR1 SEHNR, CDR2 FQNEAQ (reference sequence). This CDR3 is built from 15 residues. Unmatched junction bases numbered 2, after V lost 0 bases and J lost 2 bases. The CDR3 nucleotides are TGTGCCAGCAGCTTAGCGGGACAGGGCCCCTACGAGCAGTACTTC. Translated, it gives CASSLAGQGPYEQYF.

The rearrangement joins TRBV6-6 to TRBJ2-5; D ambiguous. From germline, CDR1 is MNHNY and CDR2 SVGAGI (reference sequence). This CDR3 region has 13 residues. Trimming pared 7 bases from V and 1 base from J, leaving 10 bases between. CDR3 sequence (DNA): TGTGCCAGCAAAGCCCTACCCCAAGAGACCCAGTACTTC. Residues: CASKALPQETQYF.

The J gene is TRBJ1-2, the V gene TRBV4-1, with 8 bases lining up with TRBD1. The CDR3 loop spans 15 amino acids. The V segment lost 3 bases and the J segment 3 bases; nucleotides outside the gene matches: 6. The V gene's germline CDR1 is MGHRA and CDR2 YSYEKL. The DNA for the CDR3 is TGCGCCAGCAGCCAGGGACAGGTAGTCGACTATGGCTACACCTTC. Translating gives CASSQGQVVDYGYTF.

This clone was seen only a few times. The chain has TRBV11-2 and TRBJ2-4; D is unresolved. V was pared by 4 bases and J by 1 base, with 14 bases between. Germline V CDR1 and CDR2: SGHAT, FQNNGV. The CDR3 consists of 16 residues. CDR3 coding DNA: TGTGCCAGCAGCTCCCGAGGAACGAGCGCCAAAAACATTCAGTACTTC. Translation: CASSSRGTSAKNIQYF.

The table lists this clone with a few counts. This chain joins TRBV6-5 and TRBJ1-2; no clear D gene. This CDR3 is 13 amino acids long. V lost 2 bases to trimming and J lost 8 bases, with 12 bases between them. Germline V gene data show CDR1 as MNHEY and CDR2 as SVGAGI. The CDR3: CASSYQAARGYTF. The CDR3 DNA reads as TGTGCCAGCAGTTACCAAGCGGCCCGGGGCTACACCTTC.

The CDR3 DNA follows: TGTGCCAGCGTTAGCGGGAGTGAGACCCAGTACTTC. This codes for CASVSGSETQYF. The chain joins TRBV6-1 to TRBJ2-5, with 9 bases identical to TRBD2. The length of the CDR3 is 12 residues. Germline loops: CDR1 MNHNS, CDR2 SASEGT. V lost 8 bases to trimming and J lost 5 bases; unmatched junction nucleotides: 3.

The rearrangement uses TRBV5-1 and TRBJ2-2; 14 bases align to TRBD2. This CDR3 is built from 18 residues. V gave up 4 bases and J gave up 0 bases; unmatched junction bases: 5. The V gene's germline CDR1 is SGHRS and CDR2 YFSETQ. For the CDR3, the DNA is TGCGCCAGCAGCGATGGGACTAGCGGGAGAGCGAACACCGGGGAGCTGTTTTTT. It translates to CASSDGTSGRANTGELFF.

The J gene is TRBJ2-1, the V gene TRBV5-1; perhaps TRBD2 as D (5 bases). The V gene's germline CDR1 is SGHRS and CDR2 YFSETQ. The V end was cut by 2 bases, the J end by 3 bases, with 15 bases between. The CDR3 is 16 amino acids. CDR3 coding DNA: TGCGCCAGCAGCTTTGGACTGGACGCCTACTACAATGAGCAGTTCTTC. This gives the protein CASSFGLDAYYNEQFF.

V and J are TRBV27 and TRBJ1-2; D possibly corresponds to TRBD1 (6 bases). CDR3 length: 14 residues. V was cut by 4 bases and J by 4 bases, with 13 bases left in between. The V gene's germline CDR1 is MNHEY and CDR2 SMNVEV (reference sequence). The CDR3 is CASSSRQDSYGYTF. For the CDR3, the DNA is TGTGCCAGCAGTTCCAGACAGGACAGCTATGGCTACACCTTC.

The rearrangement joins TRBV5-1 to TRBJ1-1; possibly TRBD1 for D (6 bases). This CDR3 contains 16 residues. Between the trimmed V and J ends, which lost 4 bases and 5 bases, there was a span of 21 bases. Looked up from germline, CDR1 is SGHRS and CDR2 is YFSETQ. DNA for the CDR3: TGCGCCAGCAGCCGACGGATTGGGGGCTTGTCTACTGAAGCTTTCTTT. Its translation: CASSRRIGGLSTEAFF.

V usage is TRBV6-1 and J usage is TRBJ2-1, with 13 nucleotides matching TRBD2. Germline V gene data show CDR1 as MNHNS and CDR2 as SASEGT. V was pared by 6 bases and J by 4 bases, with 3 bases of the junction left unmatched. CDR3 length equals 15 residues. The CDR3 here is CASRRTSGSYNEQFF. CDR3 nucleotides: TGTGCCAGCAGGCGGACTAGCGGGAGTTACAATGAGCAGTTCTTC.

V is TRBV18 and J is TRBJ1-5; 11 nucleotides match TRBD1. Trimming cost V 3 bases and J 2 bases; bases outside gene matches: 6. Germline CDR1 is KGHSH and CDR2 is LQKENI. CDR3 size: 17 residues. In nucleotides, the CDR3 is TGTGCCAGCTCACCCGGACAGGGGGCCCTGGGCAATCAGCCCCAGCATTTT. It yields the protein CASSPGQGALGNQPQHF. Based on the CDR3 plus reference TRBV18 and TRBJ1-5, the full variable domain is NAGVMQNPRHLVRRRGQEARLRCSPMKGHSHVYWYRQLPEEGLKFMVYLQKENIIDESGMPKERFSAEFPKEGPSILRIQQVVRGDSAAYFCASSPGQGALGNQPQHFGDGTRLSIL.

The CDR3 reads CASSPPRDRVTDTQYF. CDR3 nucleotides: TGTGCCAGCAGCCCACCCCGGGACAGGGTCACAGATACGCAGTATTTT. The rearrangement uses TRBV28 and TRBJ2-3; 9 nucleotides agree with TRBD1. CDR1 MDHEN and CDR2 SYDVKM come from the germline V gene. The CDR3 runs 16 residues. Losses at the gene ends were 6 bases for V and 2 bases for J; bases not matched to a gene: 9.

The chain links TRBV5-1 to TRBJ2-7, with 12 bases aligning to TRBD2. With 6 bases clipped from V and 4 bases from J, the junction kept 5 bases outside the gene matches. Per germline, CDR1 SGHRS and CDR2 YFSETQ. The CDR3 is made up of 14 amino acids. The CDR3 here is CASMTSGSDYEQYF. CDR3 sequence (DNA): TGCGCCAGCATGACTAGCGGGAGTGATTACGAGCAGTACTTC.

The CDR3 sequence: CASSKRDSLSYEQYF. CDR3 nucleotides: TGTGCCAGCAGTAAGAGGGACAGCCTCTCCTACGAGCAGTACTTC. The chain carries TRBV27 and TRBJ2-7; 7 bases are a match to TRBD1. V shed 5 bases and J 0 bases; nucleotides not matched to a gene: 7. This CDR3 has 15 amino acids. Germline CDR1 reads MNHEY; CDR2 reads SMNVEV (reference sequence).

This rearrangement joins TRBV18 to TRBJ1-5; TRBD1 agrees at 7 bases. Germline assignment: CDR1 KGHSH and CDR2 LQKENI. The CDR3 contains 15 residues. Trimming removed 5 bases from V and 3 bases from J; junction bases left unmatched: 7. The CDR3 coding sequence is TGTGCCAGCTCAAGTAACAGGGGTGCCAATCAGCCCCAGCATTTT. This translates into CASSSNRGANQPQHF.

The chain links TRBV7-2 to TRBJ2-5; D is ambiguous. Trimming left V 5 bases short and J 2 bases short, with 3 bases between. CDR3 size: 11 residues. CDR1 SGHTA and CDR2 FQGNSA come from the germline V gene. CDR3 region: CASSPQETQYF. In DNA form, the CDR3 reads TGTGCCAGCAGCCCACAAGAGACCCAGTACTTC.

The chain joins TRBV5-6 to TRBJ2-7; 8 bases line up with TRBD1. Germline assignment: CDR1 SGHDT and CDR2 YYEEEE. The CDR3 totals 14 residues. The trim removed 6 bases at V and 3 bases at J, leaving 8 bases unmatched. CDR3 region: CASTFRDRRYEQYF. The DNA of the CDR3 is TGTGCCAGCACCTTTAGGGACAGGCGCTACGAGCAGTACTTC.

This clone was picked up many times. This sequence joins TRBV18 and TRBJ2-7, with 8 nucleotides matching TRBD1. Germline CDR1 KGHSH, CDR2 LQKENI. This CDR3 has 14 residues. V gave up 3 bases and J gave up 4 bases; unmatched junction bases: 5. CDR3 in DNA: TGTGCCAGCTCACCCGGACAGGGTGTGTACGAGCAGTACTTC. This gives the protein CASSPGQGVYEQYF.

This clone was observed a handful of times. This chain's CDR3 is CASSLYHITGELFF. CDR3 nucleotide sequence: TGTGCCAGCAGTTTATATCACATCACCGGGGAGCTGTTTTTT. The V call is TRBV28, the J call TRBJ2-2; D gene uncertain. Germline CDR1 reads MDHEN; CDR2 reads SYDVKM. V gave up 1 base and J gave up 4 bases, with 7 bases separating them. This CDR3 region has 14 residues.

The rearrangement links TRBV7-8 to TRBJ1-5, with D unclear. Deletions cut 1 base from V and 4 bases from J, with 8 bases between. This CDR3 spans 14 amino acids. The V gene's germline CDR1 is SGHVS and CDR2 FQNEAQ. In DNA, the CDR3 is TGTGCCAGCAGCTTAGTTCCCGAGAATCAGCCCCAGCATTTT. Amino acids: CASSLVPENQPQHF. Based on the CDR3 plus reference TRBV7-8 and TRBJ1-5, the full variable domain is GAGVSQSPRYKVAKRGQDVALRCDPISGHVSLFWYQQALGQGPEFLTYFQNEAQLDKSGLPSDRFFAERPEGSVSTLKIQRTQQEDSAVYLCASSLVPENQPQHFGDGTRLSIL.

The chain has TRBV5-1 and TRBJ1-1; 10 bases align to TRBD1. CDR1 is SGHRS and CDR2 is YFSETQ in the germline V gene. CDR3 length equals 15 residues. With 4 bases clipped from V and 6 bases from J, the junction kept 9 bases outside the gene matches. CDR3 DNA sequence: TGCGCCAGCAGCACGAGAGGACAGGGGGTCGCTGAAGCTTTCTTT. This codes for CASSTRGQGVAEAFF.

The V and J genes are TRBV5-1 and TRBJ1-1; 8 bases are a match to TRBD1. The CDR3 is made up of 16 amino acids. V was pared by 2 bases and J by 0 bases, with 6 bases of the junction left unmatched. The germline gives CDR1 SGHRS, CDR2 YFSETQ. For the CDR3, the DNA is TGCGCCAGCAGCTTCGGACAGGGAAGGATGAACACTGAAGCTTTCTTT. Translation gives CASSFGQGRMNTEAFF. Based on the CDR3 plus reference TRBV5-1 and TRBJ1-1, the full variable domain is KAGVTQTPRYLIKTRGQQVTLSCSPISGHRSVSWYQQTPGQGLQFLFEYFSETQRNKGNFPGRFSGRQFSNSRSEMNVSTLELGDSALYLCASSFGQGRMNTEAFFGQGTRLTVV.

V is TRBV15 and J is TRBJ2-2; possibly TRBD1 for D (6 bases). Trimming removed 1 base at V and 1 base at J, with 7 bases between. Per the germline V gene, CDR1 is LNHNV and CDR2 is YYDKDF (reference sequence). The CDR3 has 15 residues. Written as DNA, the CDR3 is TGTGCCACCAGCAGAGTGGGACAGAACACCGGGGAGCTGTTTTTT. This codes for CATSRVGQNTGELFF.

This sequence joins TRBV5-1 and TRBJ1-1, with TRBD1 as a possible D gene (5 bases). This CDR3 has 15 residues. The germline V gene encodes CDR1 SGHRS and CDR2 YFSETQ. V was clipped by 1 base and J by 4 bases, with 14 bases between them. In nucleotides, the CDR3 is TGCGCCAGCAGCTTGTTGCCAGGGCTTGGCACTGAAGCTTTCTTT. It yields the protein CASSLLPGLGTEAFF. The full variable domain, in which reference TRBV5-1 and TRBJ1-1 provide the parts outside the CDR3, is KAGVTQTPRYLIKTRGQQVTLSCSPISGHRSVSWYQQTPGQGLQFLFEYFSETQRNKGNFPGRFSGRQFSNSRSEMNVSTLELGDSALYLCASSLLPGLGTEAFFGQGTRLTVV.

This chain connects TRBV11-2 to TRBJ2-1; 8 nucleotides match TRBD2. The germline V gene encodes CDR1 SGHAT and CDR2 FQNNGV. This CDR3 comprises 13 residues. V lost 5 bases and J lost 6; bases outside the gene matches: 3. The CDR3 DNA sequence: TGTGCCAGCAGCCTAGGACTAGCCAATGAGCAGTTCTTC. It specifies CASSLGLANEQFF.

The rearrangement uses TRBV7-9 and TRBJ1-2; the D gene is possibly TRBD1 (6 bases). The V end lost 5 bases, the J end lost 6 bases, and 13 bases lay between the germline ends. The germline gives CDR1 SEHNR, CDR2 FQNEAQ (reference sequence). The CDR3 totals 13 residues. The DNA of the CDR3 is TGTGCCAGCAGCGCTACAGGGTATGATGGCTACACCTTC. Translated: CASSATGYDGYTF.

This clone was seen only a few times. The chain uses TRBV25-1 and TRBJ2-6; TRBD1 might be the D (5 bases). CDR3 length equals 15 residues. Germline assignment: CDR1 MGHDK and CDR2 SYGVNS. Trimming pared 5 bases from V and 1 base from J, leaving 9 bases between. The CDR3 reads CASSLPGSGANVLTF. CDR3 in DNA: TGTGCCAGCAGTTTACCAGGGTCTGGGGCCAACGTCCTGACTTTC.